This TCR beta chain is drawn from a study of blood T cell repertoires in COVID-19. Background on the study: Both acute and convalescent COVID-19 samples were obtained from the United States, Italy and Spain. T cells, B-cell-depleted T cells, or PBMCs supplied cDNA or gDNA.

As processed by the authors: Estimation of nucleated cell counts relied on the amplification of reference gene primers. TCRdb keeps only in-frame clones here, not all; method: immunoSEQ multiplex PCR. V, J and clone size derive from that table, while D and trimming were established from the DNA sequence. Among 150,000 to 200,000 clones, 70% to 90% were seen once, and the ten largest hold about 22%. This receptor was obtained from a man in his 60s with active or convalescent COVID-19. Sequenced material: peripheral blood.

The CDR3 coding sequence is TGTGCCAGCAGTTCCCCAGGGGTCAGTCAGCCCCAGCATTTT. As protein: CASSSPGVSQPQHF. The V call is TRBV6-5, the J call TRBJ1-5; a possible D gene is TRBD1 (6 bases). V was cut by 4 bases and J by 6 bases, with 13 bases left in between. The CDR3 totals 14 residues. From germline, CDR1 is MNHEY and CDR2 SVGAGI.